This TCR beta chain stems from a study of identifying expanded T cells in peripheral blood. Study-wide results and limits: Clone count variance between roughly 2-week samples rose with total template count. Differentially abundant clones: about 1.2 between replicates, 16.4 at around 14 days, 19 to 20 at four.

No infections or other immune events were documented during collection. About this clone itself: No antigen is known for it.

The germline V and J ends were trimmed by 2 bases and 4 bases, with 14 bases remaining between them. The CDR3 is made up of 15 amino acids. Germline CDR1 reads MNHEY; CDR2 reads SMNVEV (reference sequence). Measured with immunoSEQ multiplex PCR; TCRdb has only the in-frame clones, and not every one. This table has 100,000 or so clones, approximately 90% appearing once. The sample was blood. The TCR was taken from a person aged 18 to 69 in good health. The gene calls are TRBV27 and TRBJ1-2, with D unclear. CDR3 nucleotide sequence: TGTGCCAGCAGTTTAAGTCTGGCCGGCAGCTATGGCTACACCTTC. As protein: CASSLSLAGSYGYTF.